This T cell receptor (beta chain) derives from a study of early T cells in non-severe SARS-CoV-2 infection. Study details: Chains from this unsorted whole-blood bulk RNA could not be paired. Overall study results and limits: Using VDJdb, the matching emphasized anti-spike CD8 responses while missing private and CD4 specificities.

Germline values: CDR1 SEHNR, CDR2 FQNEAQ (reference sequence). This CDR3 is built from 14 residues. J lost 5 bases, V lost 2 bases, and 3 bases had no gene match. Each single cDNA molecule received a unique molecular identifier. TCRdb passed the 5' RACE reads through MiXCR, listing each CDR3 protein once. The profile shows more than 50,000 distinct CDR3 sequences, 5.6% of them singletons. In this sample, this clonotype turned up many times. Its antigen is currently unknown. This sequence joins TRBV7-9 and TRBJ2-7, with 10 positions matching TRBD1. The sequence derives from an adult who was a healthcare worker with PCR-confirmed SARS-CoV-2 infection or an uninfected control (not recorded which). The source material was whole blood. The CDR3: CASSLRGTGDEQYF. The CDR3 region has the DNA TGTGCCAGCAGCTTAAGGGGGACAGGGGACGAGCAGTACTTC. Complete variable domain (other parts from reference TRBV7-9 and TRBJ2-7): DTGVSQNPRHKITKRGQNVTFRCDPISEHNRLYWYRQTLGQGPEFLTYFQNEAQLEKSRLLSDRFSAERPKGSFSTLEIQRTEQGDSAMYLCASSLRGTGDEQYFGPGTRLTVT.